This is a list of T cell receptor beta chains from one sample in a study of immune cell composition in non-small cell lung cancer. Profiled with immunoSEQ multiplex PCR; TCRdb holds only in-frame clones, not every one. Here the sample spans roughly 15,000 clones, 81% being singletons. Source material: lung tumor tissue. The origin of the receptors is a human donor with non-small cell lung cancer. Each CDR3 is given without its conserved first and last residue. Size tells how often a clone was seen (once, few, many) or the class of an expanded clone, and some rows leave it out.

>TRBV4-1|TRBJ2-1|NA
ASIPQLQGSYNEQF
>TRBV27|TRBJ2-3|NA
ASSWGGADTQY
>TRBV28|TRBJ1-5|once
ASSRIQGGGQPQH
>TRBV30|TRBJ1-5|few
AWTPGQSSGQPQH
>TRBV7-8|TRBJ2-7|NA
ASSLGVAATYEQY
>TRBV7-9|TRBJ2-1|NA
ASSVASSYNEQF
>TRBV6-5|TRBJ2-7|NA
AISDVVGTYEQY
>TRBV5-6|TRBJ2-3|NA
ASSLGSTGLGRTDTQY
>TRBV2|TRBJ2-4|NA
ASNVAGGRNIQY
>TRBV6-5|TRBJ1-1|NA
ASSLAGLQNTEAF
>TRBV27|TRBJ2-3|NA
ASSSLTSGTIEGTDTQY
>TRBV6-4|TRBJ2-3|NA
ASSDSTSGSTDTQY
>TRBV7-8|TRBJ2-7|NA
ASSLAAAWTYEQY
>TRBV14|TRBJ2-1|NA
ASSQFGRGQFNEQF
>TRBV28|TRBJ2-6|NA
ASSPRGYSGANVLT
>TRBV18|TRBJ2-1|NA
ASSSGLAGQDEQF
>TRBV7-9|TRBJ2-3|NA
ASSRSGGADTQY
>TRBV18|TRBJ2-1|NA
ASSPGGTSGKHEQF